The 2 T cell receptor beta chains listed next were all sequenced from one sample in a study of spatial heterogeneity in lung cancer. One entry per CDR3 protein results from TCRdb running MiXCR on the 5' RACE reads. The sample consists of around 87,000 distinct CDR3 sequences, about an eighth of them appearing once. Time point specified: sample taken at primary tumor resection. The input material, whole RNA from tumor, nontumor lung or frozen PBMC, was sequenced unsorted. Sequencing was performed on PBMCs, taken at surgery. The receptors derive from a male donor with early-stage non-small cell lung cancer.

Written as DNA, the CDR3 is TGTGCCAGCAGCTTGTTGGTGGGACAGGGTGACACAGATACGCAGTATTTT. It codes for CASSLLVGQGDTDTQYF. The gene calls are TRBV5-4 and TRBJ2-3; 9 bases match TRBD1. Germline V CDR1 and CDR2: SGHNT, YYREEE (reference sequence). The CDR3 consists of 17 residues. V lost 1 base to trimming and J lost 2 bases; unmatched junction nucleotides: 8.

This clonotype was recorded many times. This chain links TRBV5-1 with TRBJ2-7, with unresolved D. With 0 bases removed from V and 2 bases from J, the gap between germline ends came to 9 bases. CDR3 size: 14 residues. Germline V gene sequence: CDR1 SGHRS, CDR2 YFSETQ. DNA of the CDR3: TGCGCCAGCAGCTTGGACATCCTTACCTACGAGCAGTACTTC. Protein: CASSLDILTYEQYF.